This T cell receptor (beta chain) derives from a study of cytomegalovirus exposure and HLA in healthy donors. Study-wide results and limits: A later analysis associated 16,951 TCR beta sequences with HLA alleles at a 0.05 false discovery rate. One cluster of highly shared sequence variants probably arose as a sequencing artifact. Indistinguishability led to the exclusion of some V segments, TRBV6-2 and TRBV6-3 included. In a later analysis, TCR beta V- and J-gene trimming was associated with a missense DCLRE1C variant.

This clone was seen a few times. The antigen is unknown. Trimming pared 3 bases from V and 1 base from J, leaving 9 bases between. CDR3 length: 14 amino acids. In germline, CDR1 is SGHTA, CDR2 FQGNSA. Use of 60 Vbeta and 13 Jbeta primers characterized the PCR. Sequencing was performed with immunoSEQ multiplex PCR; in TCRdb, only in-frame clones are kept and a portion is missing. The data hold approximately 190,000 clones, with 70% to 85% observed a single time. Sequenced: PBMCs. This chain connects TRBV7-2 to TRBJ1-1; D is unclear. This TCR was sampled from a boy aged 2 to 10 in good health and CMV-seronegative. For the CDR3, the DNA is TGTGCCAGCAGCTTCGTATCCCCGAACACTGAAGCTTTCTTT. The encoded protein is CASSFVSPNTEAFF.